The text below deals with one TCR beta chain. Its specific antigen is unknown. Base quality data are lacking; no much larger clone is found one base away. This specimen's time point label, interpreted: approximately twelve months on ibrutinib. Approximately 2 micrograms of genomic DNA were extracted from cryopreserved PBMCs for TCR beta library preparation. Longitudinal blood samples from CLL patients on ibrutinib monotherapy underwent high-throughput TCR beta sequencing. The patients were enrolled in a single-center, open-label phase 2 trial of ibrutinib monotherapy. This entry is derived from a study of cytotoxic CD8 clonotypes in ibrutinib-treated CLL (dated by TCRdb to the early 2020s). Regarding the research as a whole: The cohort included about 15 treatment-naive and some twelve relapsed/refractory patients; 17 to 18 were IGHV unmutated. Partial responses were observed in approximately 24 patients and complete responses in 2; after a median follow-up of 68 months, remission was maintained in approximately 14 patients and progression was observed in approximately 12. Samples at response were collected after a median of approximately twelve months of treatment, with a range of roughly 6 to 36 months. On average, each sample had hundreds of thousands of productive templates and 100,000 or so productive rearrangements. Longitudinal samples were available for about 30% of the roughly 86 trial participants. Cryopreserved peripheral blood mononuclear cells were obtained before treatment, at response, and at either sustained remission or disease progression. Every remission and progressive disease sample was obtained while ibrutinib was still being received by the patients.

On a MiSeq, deep resolution sequencing aimed for a depth between 1 in 1 million and 1 in 200,000 T cells, with each clonotype covered approximately 10x on average. The immunoSEQ hsTCRB Kit was used to generate TCR beta libraries. The original methods were these. Data were analyzed with ImmunoSEQ Data Assistant and ImmunoSEQ Analyzer, with V, D and J genes assigned per IMGT definitions. Clonality, with values ranging from 0 to 1, was calculated as one minus the normalized Shannon entropy of productive rearrangement frequencies. Public clonotype analysis was restricted to overrepresented clonotypes comprising at least 0.05% of each patient's repertoire. Approximately 14 age-matched healthy donor repertoires from immuneACCESS were used as controls for clonality. TCRdb obtained this table from immuneACCESS and retained in-frame rearrangements with V and J assigned. These tables miss some clones; where compared with another copy, unresolved V genes account for less than half of the shortfall, and the remainder is unexplained. V, J and clone size are those of that table, while D and trimming were read from the DNA. The sample table shows approximately 190,000 clones, and roughly 73% are seen once. Roughly an eighth of the sample goes to the ten largest clones.

The full study reports these points: Clonality increased at ibrutinib response, stayed stable in sustained remission, and fell back toward baseline at progression. Public clonotypes were rare and either shrank or stayed stable during treatment, and the rise in clonality at ibrutinib response reflected expansion of private clonotypes. Baseline clonality was found to be higher than that of age-matched healthy donors and was strongly correlated with circulating CD8+ T-cell counts. Lymph node repertoires were not examined, and the timing of sampling was not matched between patients in sustained remission and those whose disease progressed.

CDR1 is given as SGDLS and CDR2 as YYNGEE, both from the germline V gene. Here V drops 3 bases and J drops 8 bases, and the junction holds 4 bases not matched to any gene. From the cysteine up to the phenylalanine, the CDR3 has a length of 13 residues. The DNA shown is the 39-base CDR3, in frame from base 1. Sequencing used PBMCs, obtained after 12 months of ibrutinib treatment. This clonotype originated in a human donor with chronic lymphocytic leukemia. This chain is built from TRBV9 and TRBJ2-1; TRBD2 agrees with 8 junctional bases. The nucleotides are TGTGCCAGCAGCGCGGGACTAGTGGATGAGCAGTTCTTC. This is translated as CASSAGLVDEQFF.